Following are 20 T cell receptor beta chains from one sample sequenced in a study of T cells in narcolepsy. Sequencing used immunoSEQ multiplex PCR; TCRdb keeps in-frame clones, though not all of them. This sample has 20,000 to 25,000 clones, with approximately 84% found just once. Sequencing used CD45RA- memory CD4+ T cells from PBMCs. The receptor set was obtained from a human donor with narcolepsy.

In this sample, this clone turned up once. J is TRBJ2-1 and V is TRBV7-2; 8 positions match TRBD2. V lost 5 bases and J lost 7; bases outside the gene matches: 13. The germline gives CDR1 SGHTA, CDR2 FQGNSA. This CDR3 has 16 amino acids. CDR3: CASSPPGGDWANEQFF. CDR3 DNA: TGTGCCAGCAGCCCACCCGGGGGGGATTGGGCTAATGAGCAGTTCTTC.

This CDR3 reads CASSPGGPGEAFF. The DNA of the CDR3 is TGTGCCAGCAGCCCCGGGGGACCTGGTGAAGCTTTCTTT. V is TRBV7-3 and J is TRBJ1-1; D is perhaps TRBD1 (5 bases). CDR3 length: 13 residues. Between the trimmed V and J ends, which lost 5 bases and 7 bases, there was a span of 14 bases. The V gene's germline CDR1 is SGHTA and CDR2 FQGTGA.

This rearrangement joins TRBV5-1 to TRBJ2-7; D is perhaps TRBD1 (6 bases). This CDR3 region has 15 residues. Trimming shortened V by 0 bases and J by 4 bases, and 14 bases separated the two germline ends. Per germline, CDR1 SGHRS and CDR2 YFSETQ. CDR3 amino acids: CASSLGGTSRYEQYF. The CDR3 nucleotides are TGCGCCAGCAGCTTGGGAGGGACATCCCGATACGAGCAGTACTTC.

This clone was seen a few times. The gene calls are TRBV5-6 and TRBJ2-7; D possibly uses TRBD1 or TRBD2 (6 bases each). V was pared by 3 bases and J by 9 bases, with 16 bases between. The CDR3 sequence is 13 residues long. From germline, CDR1 is SGHDT and CDR2 YYEEEE. CDR3 protein: CASSWGAFEGQYF. The CDR3 DNA reads as TGTGCCAGCAGCTGGGGGGCCTTCGAGGGGCAGTACTTC.

This clone occurred once. V is TRBV5-4 and J is TRBJ2-2, with a tentative D call TRBD2 (6 bases). The V and J ends lost 6 bases and 7 bases respectively, with 25 bases between them. Germline V gives CDR1 SGHNT, CDR2 YYREEE (reference sequence). This CDR3 has 17 residues. The CDR3 DNA reads TGTGCCAGCACCCCCCGGATAGGGCGGGACGGTAGCGGGGAGCTGTTTTTT. This codes for CASTPRIGRDGSGELFF.

J is TRBJ1-2 and V is TRBV28, with D possibly being TRBD1 (6 bases). Germline assignment: CDR1 MDHEN and CDR2 SYDVKM. Trimming took 6 bases from V and 7 from J, leaving 18 bases between them. The CDR3 runs to 14 residues. The CDR3 protein is CASRDSSRGAGYTF. The DNA for the CDR3 is TGTGCCAGCAGGGACTCTTCCAGGGGTGCTGGCTACACCTTC.

The chain links TRBV28 to TRBJ2-1; 12 bases map to TRBD2. The germline CDR1 and CDR2 sequences are MDHEN and SYDVKM. This CDR3 is built from 17 residues. Unmatched junction bases numbered 10, after V lost 4 bases and J lost 6 bases. In DNA form, the CDR3 reads TGTGCCAGCAGTTCAGCAGCCGGACTAGCGGGATCCAATGAGCAGTTCTTC. It translates to CASSSAAGLAGSNEQFF. Drawing the rest from reference TRBV28 and TRBJ2-1, the complete variable domain is DVKVTQSSRYLVKRTGEKVFLECVQDMDHENMFWYRQDPGLGLRLIYFSYDVKMKEKGDIPEGYSVSREKKERFSLILESASTNQTSMYLCASSSAAGLAGSNEQFFGPGTRLTVL.

The rearrangement links TRBV5-4 to TRBJ2-5, with D possibly being TRBD2 (7 bases). The last part of the DNA fits TRBJ2-7 better; the J call may be wrong. CDR3 size: 15 residues. Germline V lookup: CDR1 SGHNT, CDR2 YYREEE (reference sequence). The CDR3 nucleotides are TGTGCCAGCACCACAGAGTGGGGGGGCCCCGACGAGCAGTACTTC. Translation: CASTTEWGGPDEQYF.

The genes are TRBV2 and TRBJ2-7; 8 bases align to TRBD1. The length of the CDR3 is 14 residues. Germline CDR1 reads SNHLY; CDR2 reads FYNNEI. The junction had 9 bases not matched to a gene; V was cut back by 7 bases and J by 4 bases. CDR3 region: CASNMDRVMYEQYF. The CDR3 DNA follows: TGTGCCAGCAATATGGACAGGGTTATGTACGAGCAGTACTTC.

The chain uses TRBV6-1 and TRBJ2-2; 8 nucleotides line up with TRBD1. The V gene's germline CDR1 is MNHNS and CDR2 SASEGT. V shed 8 bases and J 1 base; nucleotides not matched to a gene: 6. The CDR3 spans 15 residues. In DNA form, the CDR3 reads TGTGCCAGCCCCGGAGGGACAGGGAACACCGGGGAGCTGTTTTTT. Translation: CASPGGTGNTGELFF.

V is TRBV18 and J is TRBJ2-4; TRBD2 matches 9 bases. Germline V gene lookup returns CDR1 KGHSH and CDR2 LQKENI. This CDR3 spans 13 amino acids. V dropped 6 bases and J dropped 3; count of bases not matched to a gene: 0. DNA of the CDR3: TGTGCCAGCTCTAGCGGGGGCAAAAACATTCAGTACTTC. This translates into CASSSGGKNIQYF.

Only a few counts were recorded for this clone. The J gene is TRBJ1-1, the V gene TRBV28; D uncertain. The CDR3 is 16 residues long. Germline CDR1 MDHEN, CDR2 SYDVKM. V was pared by 8 bases and J by 7 bases, with 26 bases between. The CDR3: CASRSYRGLSLDEAFF. As DNA, the CDR3 is TGTGCCAGCCGGTCTTACCGAGGGCTCTCGCTGGATGAAGCTTTCTTT.

The rearrangement joins TRBV11-1 to TRBJ2-4, with D perhaps TRBD1 (5 bases). There are 17 residues in the CDR3. Trimming shortened V by 4 bases and J by 1 base, and 17 bases separated the two germline ends. Germline-derived CDR1 and CDR2 are SGHAT and FQDESV (reference sequence). The CDR3 nucleotides are TGTGCCAGCAGCTCCCCGGGCGAGCCAGGGGCCAAAAACATTCAGTACTTC. Encoded protein: CASSSPGEPGAKNIQYF.

The J gene is TRBJ2-1, the V gene TRBV25-1, with D tentatively TRBD2 (6 bases). This CDR3 region has 16 residues. The germline gives CDR1 MGHDK, CDR2 SYGVNS. Trimming left V 1 base short and J 2 bases short, with 12 bases between. The CDR3 DNA reads as TGTGCCAGCAGTGAATGGGTGGGGGGTGCCTACAATGAGCAGTTCTTC. It codes for CASSEWVGGAYNEQFF.

The chain is built from TRBV29-1 and TRBJ2-7; 7 positions agree with TRBD1. CDR1 and CDR2 (germline): SQVTM, ANQGSEA. This CDR3 contains 13 residues. Trimming cost V 7 bases and J 0 bases; bases outside gene matches: 6. CDR3 protein: CSAGTAHSYEQYF. In nucleotides, the CDR3 is TGCAGCGCCGGGACAGCGCACTCCTACGAGCAGTACTTC.

The gene calls are TRBV6-5 and TRBJ2-7, with 7 bases lining up with TRBD1. The trim removed 6 bases at V and 5 bases at J, leaving 10 bases unmatched. Germline CDR1 MNHEY, CDR2 SVGAGI. CDR3 length: 14 residues. The DNA for the CDR3 is TGTGCCAGCAGAGAACAGGGGAACTTGAACGAGCAGTACTTC. It is translated as CASREQGNLNEQYF.

As regards this clone: The junction does not match germline at one end; this may be a read error. The same CDR3 is also encoded by other DNA sequences in this sample. The chain employs TRBV5-6 and TRBJ2-1; D is ambiguous. The CDR3 extends over 15 amino acids. Looked up from germline, CDR1 is SGHDT and CDR2 is YYEEEE. The CDR3 loop is CASSFSQSSYNEQFF. In DNA form, the CDR3 reads TGTGCCAGCAGCTTCAGTCAGAGCTCCTACAATGAACAGTTCTTC.

This sequence joins TRBV2 and TRBJ2-3, with D tentatively TRBD1 (6 bases). Per the germline V gene, CDR1 is SNHLY and CDR2 is FYNNEI. Deletions cut 3 bases from V and 6 bases from J, with 10 bases between. CDR3 size: 13 residues. CDR3 in DNA: TGTGCCAGCAGTGACAGGGGTCGGGATACGCAGTATTTT. Translating it yields CASSDRGRDTQYF.

This chain links TRBV7-9 with TRBJ2-1; 14 bases map to TRBD2. With V trimmed by 2 bases and J by 7 bases, 4 bases remained unmatched. The germline gives CDR1 SEHNR, CDR2 FQNEAQ (reference sequence). The CDR3 spans 16 residues. The DNA for the CDR3 is TGTGCCAGCAGCTTATCGCGGACTAGCGGGAGGAATGAGCAGTTCTTC. This translates into CASSLSRTSGRNEQFF.

The chain joins TRBV7-9 to TRBJ2-5, with D unresolved. The CDR3 contains 15 residues. Deletions cut 4 bases from V and 1 base from J, with 13 bases between. Germline V gene data show CDR1 as SEHNR and CDR2 as FQNEAQ (reference sequence). The CDR3: CASSSLLGSQETQYF. CDR3 sequence (DNA): TGTGCCAGCAGCTCTCTCTTGGGGTCCCAAGAGACCCAGTACTTC.